Shown below are 17 T cell receptor beta chains from a single sample sequenced in a study of blood T cell repertoires in COVID-19. Sequencing was performed with immunoSEQ multiplex PCR; in TCRdb, only in-frame clones are kept and a portion is missing. The sample records 110,000 to 150,000 clones, about 80% being singletons. Sequences were obtained from peripheral blood. The receptors here all came from a human donor in a cohort sampled during active COVID-19.

This CDR3 is CATLRGAGVDEQFF. CDR3 DNA sequence: TGTGCCACCCTTCGAGGGGCGGGAGTCGATGAGCAGTTCTTC. The chain couples TRBV6-5 to TRBJ2-1, with 7 bases aligning to TRBD2. The CDR3 totals 14 residues. CDR1 and CDR2 from the germline V gene are MNHEY and SVGAGI. The V segment lost 10 bases and the J segment 8 bases; nucleotides outside the gene matches: 14.

The chain recombines TRBV19 with TRBJ2-3; 8 nucleotides match TRBD2. Trimming removed 5 bases from V and 2 bases from J; junction bases left unmatched: 6. The CDR3 has 15 residues. The germline CDR1 and CDR2 sequences are LNHDA and SQIVND (reference sequence). The CDR3 coding sequence is TGTGCCAGTAGTGCGGTTAGCGGGATCACAGATACGCAGTATTTT. It specifies CASSAVSGITDTQYF. Variable domain in full (rest from reference TRBV19 and TRBJ2-3): DGGITQSPKYLFRKEGQNVTLSCEQNLNHDAMYWYRQDPGQGLRLIYYSQIVNDFQKGDIAEGYSVSREKKESFPLTVTSAQKNPTAFYLCASSAVSGITDTQYFGPGTRLTVL.

The chain recombines TRBV28 with TRBJ2-7; no clear D. This CDR3 is built from 15 residues. V dropped 1 base and J dropped 5 bases, with 15 bases sitting between them. CDR1 is MDHEN, CDR2 SYDVKM, per germline. The chain's CDR3 is CASSLSAIIRDEQYF. The CDR3 DNA reads TGTGCCAGCAGTTTATCGGCCATCATTCGGGACGAGCAGTACTTC. Complete variable domain (other parts from reference TRBV28 and TRBJ2-7): DVKVTQSSRYLVKRTGEKVFLECVQDMDHENMFWYRQDPGLGLRLIYFSYDVKMKEKGDIPEGYSVSREKKERFSLILESASTNQTSMYLCASSLSAIIRDEQYFGPGTRLTVT.

This clone has only a few counts. CDR3 region: CASSVGTSGPNEQFF. DNA for the CDR3: TGTGCCAGCAGCGTCGGGACTAGCGGGCCTAATGAGCAGTTCTTC. The chain recombines TRBV9 with TRBJ2-1, with 12 bases fitting TRBD2. The CDR3 covers 15 residues. Trimming cost V 2 bases and J 7 bases; bases outside gene matches: 4. CDR1 is SGDLS, CDR2 YYNGEE, per germline. Based on the CDR3 plus reference TRBV9 and TRBJ2-1, the full variable domain is DSGVTQTPKHLITATGQRVTLRCSPRSGDLSVYWYQQSLDQGLQFLIQYYNGEERAKGNILERFSAQQFPDLHSELNLSSLELGDSALYFCASSVGTSGPNEQFFGPGTRLTVL.

The chain combines TRBV28 with TRBJ2-7; 8 bases fit TRBD2. The junction had 10 bases not matched to a gene; V was cut back by 2 bases and J by 7 bases. The CDR3 has 15 residues. Germline CDR1 reads MDHEN; CDR2 reads SYDVKM. The CDR3 region is CASSLVSGALREQYF. CDR3 nucleotide sequence: TGTGCCAGCAGTTTAGTTAGCGGGGCTCTAAGAGAGCAGTACTTC.

In this sample, this clone turned up a few times. V is TRBV6-5 and J is TRBJ2-1; tentatively, D is TRBD2 (5 bases). The germline V and J ends were trimmed by 0 bases and 7 bases, with 16 bases remaining between them. The CDR3 has 16 amino acids. Germline loops: CDR1 MNHEY, CDR2 SVGAGI. CDR3 protein: CASSYSWVEGDNEQFF. The CDR3 bases are TGTGCCAGCAGTTACTCGTGGGTTGAGGGTGATAATGAGCAGTTCTTC.

The chain recombines TRBV19 with TRBJ1-2; D remains unclear. Germline CDR1 reads LNHDA; CDR2 reads SQIVND (reference sequence). V lost 8 bases, J lost 8 bases, and 15 bases lay in between. The CDR3 has 12 residues. The CDR3 loop is CASLKAGGGYTF. The DNA of the CDR3 is TGTGCCAGTCTCAAAGCCGGCGGCGGCTACACCTTC.

J is TRBJ2-5 and V is TRBV12-3 or TRBV12-4; D is undetermined. The V and J ends lost 1 base and 5 bases respectively, with 8 bases between them. The CDR3 is made up of 13 amino acids. The CDR3 protein is CASSLVALETQYF. The CDR3 nucleotides are TGTGCCAGCAGTTTAGTAGCTCTGGAGACCCAGTACTTC.

CDR3 region: CASSLAGGGLSTDTQYF. CDR3 DNA sequence: TGTGCCAGCAGCTTAGCGGGGGGGGGTCTTAGCACAGATACGCAGTATTTT. The V gene is TRBV7-8, the J gene TRBJ2-3; 7 nucleotides align to TRBD2. Germline V gene data show CDR1 as SGHVS and CDR2 as FQNEAQ. V was clipped by 0 bases and J by 0 bases; unmatched bases: 6. The CDR3 extends over 17 amino acids.

The chain carries TRBV7-3 and TRBJ2-2; D is perhaps TRBD2 (6 bases). CDR1 and CDR2 from the germline V gene are SGHTA and FQGTGA. CDR3 length equals 13 residues. Trimming took 5 bases from V and 5 from J, leaving 9 bases between them. The CDR3 loop reads CASSESGTGELFF. The CDR3 DNA reads as TGTGCCAGCAGCGAGAGCGGGACCGGGGAGCTGTTTTTT. The entire variable domain, with the rest obtained from reference TRBV7-3 and TRBJ2-2, is as follows: GAGVSQTPSNKVTEKGKYVELRCDPISGHTALYWYRQSLGQGPEFLIYFQGTGAADDSGLPNDRFFAVRPEGSVSTLKIQRTERGDSAVYLCASSESGTGELFFGEGSRLTVL.

The chain is built from TRBV3-1 (or the pseudogene TRBV3-2) and TRBJ1-2; D may be TRBD1 (5 bases). V dropped 0 bases and J dropped 8 bases, with 13 bases sitting between them. The CDR3 spans 14 residues. The germline CDR1 and CDR2 sequences are LGHDT and YNNKEL (reference sequence). The CDR3 here is CASSQEANRIGYTF. The CDR3 DNA follows: TGTGCCAGCAGCCAAGAAGCAAACAGGATAGGCTACACCTTC.

V usage is TRBV5-1 and J usage is TRBJ2-7, with 9 bases identical to TRBD1. This CDR3 spans 16 amino acids. V dropped 5 bases and J dropped 1; count of bases not matched to a gene: 10. Germline CDR1 and CDR2: SGHRS and YFSETQ. CDR3 nucleotide sequence: TGCGCCAGCAGACTGGAATATGGGACAGGGTCCTACGAGCAGTACTTC. Encoded protein: CASRLEYGTGSYEQYF.

The CDR3 DNA is TGTGCCTGGAGCCCCGGGACAGATAATTCACCCCTCCACTTT. Translated: CAWSPGTDNSPLHF. The chain combines TRBV30 with TRBJ1-6, with 7 bases that match TRBD1. From germline, CDR1 is GTSNPN and CDR2 SVGIG (reference sequence). V was clipped by 3 bases and J by 5 bases; unmatched bases: 4. The CDR3 runs 14 residues.

The chain employs TRBV4-1 and TRBJ1-4, with D perhaps TRBD1 (5 bases). This CDR3 has 19 amino acids. From germline, CDR1 is MGHRA and CDR2 YSYEKL. The V and J ends lost 0 bases and 5 bases respectively, with 22 bases between them. DNA of the CDR3: TGCGCCAGCAGCCAAGAAGGGGTTAGCGCCGCGGGGCGAAATGAAAAACTGTTTTTT. Encoded protein: CASSQEGVSAAGRNEKLFF.

The chain has TRBV19 and TRBJ2-3; D unresolved. Germline CDR1 reads LNHDA; CDR2 reads SQIVND (reference sequence). There are 14 residues in the CDR3. Trimming pared 4 bases from V and 1 base from J, leaving 9 bases between. The CDR3 nucleotides are TGTGCCAGTAGTACCGACATGGGCACAGATACGCAGTATTTT. Translating gives CASSTDMGTDTQYF.

The table lists this clone with a count of one. The chain carries TRBV29-1 and TRBJ1-4; 7 bases agree with TRBD1. The CDR3 consists of 14 residues. Germline V gene sequence: CDR1 SQVTM, CDR2 ANQGSEA. J lost 7 bases, V lost 0 bases, and 5 bases had no gene match. CDR3 protein: CSVEDRGGSEKLFF. CDR3 in DNA: TGCAGCGTTGAAGATAGAGGGGGCAGTGAAAAACTGTTTTTT.

The genes are TRBV19 and TRBJ1-2, with a tentative D call TRBD1 (6 bases). The CDR3 sequence is 14 residues long. CDR1 and CDR2 (germline): LNHDA, SQIVND (reference sequence). Trimming stripped 1 base from V and 5 bases from J, with 11 bases between. This chain's CDR3 is CASSIGRQAYGYTF. In nucleotides, the CDR3 is TGTGCCAGTAGTATAGGACGACAGGCGTATGGCTACACCTTC.